Below are 3 T cell receptor beta chains sequenced from a single sample in a study of read filtering for tumor transcriptome and immune sequencing. Molecular barcoded adaptors covering alpha/delta and beta/gamma chains were used on roughly 370 ng RNA. In TCRdb, the reads were re-called with MiXCR into one record per CDR3 protein. The data contain 75,000 to 90,000 distinct CDR3 sequences, roughly an eighth of them singletons. Sequencing was carried out using a population of CD138-negative cells sorted from bone marrow. These TCRs come from a donor aged 40 or over with multiple myeloma.

A few counts support this clonotype. One junction end does not reproduce the germline sequence, and a read error may be involved. This rearrangement joins TRBV29-1 to TRBJ2-1; the match to TRBD2 covers 9 bases. Germline V gene lookup returns CDR1 SQVTM and CDR2 ANQGSEA. CDR3 length equals 14 residues. Here the CDR3 DNA reads TGCAGCGTTGATCGTGCGGGAGGGCCTAATGAGCAGTCCTTC. It specifies CSVDRAGGPNEQSF.

In its sample, this clonotype was seen once. The genes are TRBV29-1 and TRBJ1-1; D unresolved. The V end was cut by 8 bases, the J end by 0 bases, with 10 bases between. This CDR3 is 12 amino acids long. The germline V gene has CDR1 SQVTM and CDR2 ANQGSEA. The CDR3 DNA reads as TGCAGCCCAGGTGGAGTGAACACTGAAGCTTTCTTT. Protein: CSPGGVNTEAFF. Full variable domain (remainder filled in from reference TRBV29-1 and TRBJ1-1): SAVISQKPSRDICQRGTSLTIQCQVDSQVTMMFWYRQQPGQSLTLIATANQGSEATYESGFVIDKFPISRPNLTFSTLTVSNMSPEDSSIYLCSPGGVNTEAFFGQGTRLTVV.

At least ten counts were recorded for this clonotype. The chain employs TRBV7-9 and TRBJ2-2, with a tentative D call TRBD1 (6 bases). The length of the CDR3 is 16 residues. Germline loops: CDR1 SEHNR, CDR2 FQNEAQ (reference sequence). The V end was cut by 7 bases, the J end by 0 bases, with 15 bases between. The DNA of the CDR3 is TGTGCCAGCACCCTCCCCGGGACAACGAACACCGGGGAGCTGTTTTTT. Its protein is CASTLPGTTNTGELFF.